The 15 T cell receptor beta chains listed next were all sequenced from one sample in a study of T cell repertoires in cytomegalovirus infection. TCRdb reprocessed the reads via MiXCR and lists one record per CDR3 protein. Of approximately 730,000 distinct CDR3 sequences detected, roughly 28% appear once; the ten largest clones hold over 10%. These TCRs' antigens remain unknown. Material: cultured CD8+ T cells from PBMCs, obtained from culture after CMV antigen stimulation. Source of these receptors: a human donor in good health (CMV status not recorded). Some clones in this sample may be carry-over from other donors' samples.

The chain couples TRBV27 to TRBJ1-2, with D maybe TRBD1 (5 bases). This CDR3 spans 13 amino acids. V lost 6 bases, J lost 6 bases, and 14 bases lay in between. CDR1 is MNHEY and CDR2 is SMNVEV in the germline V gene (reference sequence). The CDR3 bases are TGTGCCAGCAGCGGGGGGAGGGTTAATGGCTACACCTTC. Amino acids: CASSGGRVNGYTF.

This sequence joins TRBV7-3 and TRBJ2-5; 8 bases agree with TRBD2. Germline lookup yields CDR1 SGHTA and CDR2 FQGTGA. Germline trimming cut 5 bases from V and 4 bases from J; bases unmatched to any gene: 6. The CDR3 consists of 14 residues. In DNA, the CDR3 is TGTGCCAGCAGCAAAAGCGGGGGAGGAGAGACCCAGTACTTC. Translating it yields CASSKSGGGETQYF.

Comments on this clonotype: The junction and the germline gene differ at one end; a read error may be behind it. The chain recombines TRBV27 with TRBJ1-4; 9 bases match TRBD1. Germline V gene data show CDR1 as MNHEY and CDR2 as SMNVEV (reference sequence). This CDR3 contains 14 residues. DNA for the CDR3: TGTGCCAGCAGGCCCGGGACAGGGAATGAAAAACCGTTTTTT. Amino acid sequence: CASRPGTGNEKPFF.

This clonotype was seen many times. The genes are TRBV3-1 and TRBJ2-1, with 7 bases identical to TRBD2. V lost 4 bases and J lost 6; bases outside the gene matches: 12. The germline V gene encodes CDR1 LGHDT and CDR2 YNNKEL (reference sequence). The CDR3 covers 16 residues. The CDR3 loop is CASSRRGGADGNEQFF. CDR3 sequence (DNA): TGTGCCAGCAGCCGAAGGGGAGGGGCGGACGGCAATGAGCAGTTCTTC.

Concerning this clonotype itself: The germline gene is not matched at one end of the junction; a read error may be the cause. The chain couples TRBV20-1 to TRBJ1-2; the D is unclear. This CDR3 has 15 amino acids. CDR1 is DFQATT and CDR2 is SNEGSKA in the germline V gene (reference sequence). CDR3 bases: TGCGGTGCTAGAGATATGGCCCGGGTGATCTATGGCTACACCTTC. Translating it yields CGARDMARVIYGYTF.

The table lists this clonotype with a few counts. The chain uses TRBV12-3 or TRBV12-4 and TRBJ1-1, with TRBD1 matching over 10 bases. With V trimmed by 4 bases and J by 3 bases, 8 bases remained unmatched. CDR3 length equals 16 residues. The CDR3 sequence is CASSWDRGKSDTEAFF. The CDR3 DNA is TGTGCCAGCAGTTGGGACAGGGGAAAAAGTGACACTGAAGCTTTCTTT.

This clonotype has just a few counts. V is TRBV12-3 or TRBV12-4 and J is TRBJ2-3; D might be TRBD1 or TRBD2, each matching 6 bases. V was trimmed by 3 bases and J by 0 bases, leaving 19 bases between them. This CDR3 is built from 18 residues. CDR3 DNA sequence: TGTGCCAGCAGTTTTACCATCGGAGGGGGGACTAGCACAGATACGCAGTATTTT. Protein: CASSFTIGGGTSTDTQYF.

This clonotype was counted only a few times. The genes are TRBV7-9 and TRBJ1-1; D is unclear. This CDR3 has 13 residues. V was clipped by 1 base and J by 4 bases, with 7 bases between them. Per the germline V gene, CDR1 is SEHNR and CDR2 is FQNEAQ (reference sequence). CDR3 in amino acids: CASSLVGVTEAFF. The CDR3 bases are TGTGCCAGCAGCTTAGTCGGGGTCACTGAAGCTTTCTTT.

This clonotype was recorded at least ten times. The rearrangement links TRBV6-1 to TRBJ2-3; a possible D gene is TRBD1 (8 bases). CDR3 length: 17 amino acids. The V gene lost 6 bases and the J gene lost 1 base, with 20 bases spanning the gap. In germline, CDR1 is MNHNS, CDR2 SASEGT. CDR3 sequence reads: CASRPGQGGSGTDTQYF. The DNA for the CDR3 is TGTGCCAGCAGACCTGGACAGGGAGGGTCCGGCACAGATACGCAGTATTTT.

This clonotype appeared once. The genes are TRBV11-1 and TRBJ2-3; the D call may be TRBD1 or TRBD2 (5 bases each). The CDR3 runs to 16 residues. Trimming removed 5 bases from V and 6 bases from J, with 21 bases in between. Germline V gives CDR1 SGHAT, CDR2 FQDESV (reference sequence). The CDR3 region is CASSGRGRIAVDTQYF. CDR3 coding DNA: TGTGCCAGCAGCGGTCGGGGCCGCATAGCTGTGGATACGCAGTATTTT.

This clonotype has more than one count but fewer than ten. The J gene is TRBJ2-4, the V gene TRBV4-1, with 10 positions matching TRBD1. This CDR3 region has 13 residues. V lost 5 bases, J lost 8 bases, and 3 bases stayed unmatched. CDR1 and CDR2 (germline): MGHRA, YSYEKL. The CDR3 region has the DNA TGCGCCAGCAGCTTCGGACAGGGGGACATTCAGTACTTC. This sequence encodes CASSFGQGDIQYF.

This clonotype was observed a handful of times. CDR3 in DNA: TGTGCCAGCAGTGTAACAGAGGAATTCAACGAGCAGTACTTC. This encodes CASSVTEEFNEQYF. The chain employs TRBV2 and TRBJ2-7; D gene ambiguous. V was shortened by 4 bases and J by 5 bases, with 15 bases between the two germline ends. Germline loops: CDR1 SNHLY, CDR2 FYNNEI. This CDR3 is 14 amino acids long. The full variable domain, with the rest looked up from reference TRBV2 and TRBJ2-7, is EPEVTQTPSHQVTQMGQEVILRCVPISNHLYFYWYRQILGQKVEFLVSFYNNEISEKSEIFDDQFSVERPDGSNFTLKIRSTKLEDSAMYFCASSVTEEFNEQYFGPGTRLTVT.

The chain's CDR3 is CASSVGRDLDTQYF. For the CDR3, the DNA is TGTGCCAGCAGTGTCGGGCGGGACTTAGATACGCAGTATTTT. This chain uses TRBV6-2 or TRBV6-3 with TRBJ2-3; a weak D match, TRBD2 (6 bases). V was pared by 5 bases and J by 5 bases, with 14 bases between. Germline V gene data show CDR1 as MNHEY and CDR2 as SVGEGT. The CDR3 length is 14 residues.

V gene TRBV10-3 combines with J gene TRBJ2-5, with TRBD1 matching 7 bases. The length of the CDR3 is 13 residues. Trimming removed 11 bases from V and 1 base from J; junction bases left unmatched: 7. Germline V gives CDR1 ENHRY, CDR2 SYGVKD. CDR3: CAAKGTAQETQYF. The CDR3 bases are TGTGCCGCCAAGGGGACAGCCCAAGAGACCCAGTACTTC.

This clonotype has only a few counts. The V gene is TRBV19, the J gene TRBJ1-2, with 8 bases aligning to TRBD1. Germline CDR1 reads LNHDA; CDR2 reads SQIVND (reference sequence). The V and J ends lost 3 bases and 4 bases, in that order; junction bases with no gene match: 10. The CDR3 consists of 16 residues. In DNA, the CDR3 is TGTGCCAGTAGTATCGTCCGTGACAGGGGCCGCTATGGCTACACCTTC. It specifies CASSIVRDRGRYGYTF.